This TCR beta chain was observed in a study of blood T cells in healthy people across ages (dated by TCRdb to 2014 to 2015). Broadly, across the study: Template switching captured roughly one uniquely barcoded TCR beta cDNA molecule per two T cells in model experiments. Using deep sequencing normalized with unique cDNA molecular identifiers, the study measured how TCR beta repertoire diversity changes with age. The study analyzed two additional independent replicas of 1 million unique cDNA reads from the same blood draw for two donors, one aged 18 to 30 and one aged 80 or older. Four age groups were formed from the donors: young (average approximately 15 years), middle-aged (more than 35), aged (about 62) and long-lived (less than 85). To avoid experimental bias, donors of different ages were spread randomly across the sequencing lanes.

Library creation used 5' RACE. The instrument given in TCRdb is Illumina HiSeq 2500. A second 7 to 11 cycle PCR used a sample-barcoded 5' primer and a J-beta primer mix. A template-switch 5' adaptor carrying 12 random nucleotides introduced a unique molecular identifier onto each TCR beta cDNA molecule. Each sample yielded at least 3 million CDR3-containing paired-end reads. First-strand cDNA was synthesized from all RNA with the Mint cDNA synthesis kit, primed by a TRBC-specific oligonucleotide. Following uracil-DNA glycosylase treatment, a first 18-cycle PCR with universal primers M1SS and BC2_uni_R was performed on all cDNA. In the paper's pipeline: Each sample was normalized by randomly selecting 1 million high-quality reads, each carrying a distinct molecular identifier. Instead of being binned into consensus sequences, reads with shared molecular identifiers were discarded. MiTCR, run with a Q25 quality threshold and the strictest error-elimination algorithm, handled CDR3 identification, clonotype clustering and error correction. A nonparametric unseen species model with Euler transformation was used to estimate lower-bound total TCR beta diversity. The public sequencing data were trimmed at Q25 with fastp and processed into clonotypes with MiXCR by TCRdb, which kept only in-frame beta chains. When rows share a CDR3 protein, they turn into one entry using the most common DNA and genes. TCRdb, not the authors, supplied the V and J calls. The sample data list some 750,000 distinct CDR3 sequences, and about 24% of these were observed just once. The ten largest account for around a fifth of the sample.

The donors were 40 or so Caucasian individuals from Russia, aged about 6 to 100 years, who were systemically healthy. Approximately 11 milliliters of peripheral blood were drawn from each donor into EDTA-treated Vacutainer tubes. Ficoll-Paque density-gradient centrifugation was used to isolate PBMCs, with at least 6.5 million obtained per sample. Total RNA, at least 5 micrograms per sample, was extracted from PBMCs with Trizol reagent. For every donor, flow cytometry on a PBMC aliquot measured the percentage of naive CD45RAhigh/CD27high T cells. For this clonotype: Its antigen is unknown. The record has no base qualities; no much larger clone is one base away.

The CDR3 sequence holds 11 residues, the cysteine and phenylalanine included. The CDR3 DNA has 33 bases and is translated from base 1. According to the germline V gene, CDR1 reads SNHLY and CDR2 reads FYNNEI. The paper's findings and limits, for the study overall: Observed TCR beta diversity per million T cells fell roughly linearly with age, and a significant reduction was already apparent by age approximately 40. Conclusive comparison of naive and antigen-experienced compartments was prevented by the profiling of bulk unsorted PBMCs. There was a strong correlation between observed TCR beta diversity and the percentage of naive T cells measured by flow cytometry. Estimates of total diversity from one million sequenced T cells were regarded as lower bounds and underestimates. Compared with the aged group, the long-lived group had more naive CD4+ T cells, fewer expanded clones and increased TCR diversity, a pattern suggesting age selection. Donor CMV infection status was unknown, potentially confounding age-related changes in expanded clonotypes.

The specimen sequenced was blood. The rearrangement combines TRBV2 with TRBJ2-1; the D gene cannot be resolved reliably. The DNA end favors TRBJ2-7, so the J call may be wrong. The sequence derives from a man aged 65 to 85 in good health. The CDR3 loop reads CASNLRNEQYF. The bases read TGTGCCAGCAATCTTAGGAACGAGCAGTACTTC.